This T cell receptor (beta chain) was captured in a study of blood T cell repertoires in COVID-19 (dated by TCRdb to 2020 to 2021). Study-level background: Collaborator samples came from the United States, Italy and Spain and covered acute and convalescent phases of COVID-19. The material from the prospective study consisted of cDNA or gDNA derived from T cells, B-cell-depleted T cells, or PBMCs. The dataset comprised deeply sampled blood TCRbeta repertoires from subjects exposed to, actively infected with, or recovered from COVID-19. The repertoires were made available in a free public database intended to serve as a resource for research on the immune response to SARS-CoV-2. Samples came from the ongoing ImmuneRACE study (first 160 participants) plus 1,254 subjects from 6 global collaborators. Nearly every sample came with metadata listing a de-identified subject ID, COVID-19 status, age in years and sex. Where HLA class I and class II types were available, the types were taken from metadata supplied by the sample provider, not from assay-based typing. Overall results and qualifications from the work: The amount of clinical and demographic metadata varied by source and participant and was provided uncurated.

As to this clone: Its antigen is not yet known. Base qualities are missing; no much larger clone stands one base away.

Collaborating institutions collected whole blood in K2EDTA tubes following their own protocols. For TCRbeta analysis, collaborators shipped samples in one of three forms: frozen whole blood, isolated PBMCs, or DNA extracted from either of those sample types. TCRbeta CDR3 regions were amplified from genomic DNA by means of the immunoSEQ Assay, a bias-controlled multiplex PCR. As for the original processing: The number of nucleated cells in each sample was estimated from the amplification of reference gene primers within the assay. To quantify the absolute abundance of each unique TCRbeta CDR3 rearrangement, sequence reads were collapsed and filtered. Productive Simpson clonality was computed per sample as the square root of Simpson's diversity index over productive rearrangements. Imported from immuneACCESS, the table was reduced by TCRdb to in-frame sequences with V and J called. These copies leave out some clones; in studies compared against another copy, an unresolved V gene accounts for under half, and the cause of the remainder is not known. V and J calls and clone size are as listed in that table; D and trimming were resolved from the DNA. The sample table contains roughly 250,000 clones; only one count was recorded for around 85% of them. In total, the top ten clones hold 4% to 4.5% of the sample.

According to the germline V gene, CDR1 reads ENHRY and CDR2 reads SYGVKD. The CDR3 holds 15 amino acids from the cysteine to the phenylalanine. The entry retains the CDR3 DNA only, 45 bases that are in frame from base 1. V is shortened by 4 bases, J by 3 bases, and the region joining them spans 16 bases. Sequenced sample: peripheral blood. The TCR was taken from a woman aged 35 to 49 with active or convalescent COVID-19. The chain uses TRBV10-3 and TRBJ2-7; possibly the D gene is TRBD1, per 6 matching bases. In nucleotides, the sequence is TGTGCCATCAGTGGGGACCGGGACAAAAACTACGAGCAGTACTTC. It translates to CAISGDRDKNYEQYF.